The entry that follows covers one T cell receptor (beta chain) sequence. In the original analysis: Nucleated cell number was recorded as an estimate derived from reference gene primer amplification. The method was immunoSEQ multiplex PCR; TCRdb's version includes in-frame clones alone and lacks a portion of them. D and trimming come from the DNA, and the V and J calls and clone size come from that table. This sample yields roughly 61,000 clones, of which more than 60% are seen a single time; approximately 14% belongs to the top ten. This record comes from a study of blood T cell repertoires in COVID-19. Study as a whole: Acute and convalescent COVID-19 specimens originated in the United States, Italy and Spain. T cells, B-cell-depleted T cells, or PBMCs provided the cDNA or gDNA that served as material.

The TCR originated in a woman between 70 and 85 years old with acute or convalescent COVID-19. The material sequenced was peripheral blood.

CDR3 region: CASSVGQGRGNTEAFF. The CDR3 nucleotides read TGTGCCAGCAGCGTGGGCCAGGGAAGGGGGAACACTGAAGCTTTCTTT. The chain recombines TRBV7-9 with TRBJ1-1; maybe TRBD1 (5 bases). V lost 5 bases and J lost 1, with 17 bases in between. Germline V gene lookup returns CDR1 SEHNR and CDR2 FQNEAQ (reference sequence). This CDR3 has 16 amino acids.